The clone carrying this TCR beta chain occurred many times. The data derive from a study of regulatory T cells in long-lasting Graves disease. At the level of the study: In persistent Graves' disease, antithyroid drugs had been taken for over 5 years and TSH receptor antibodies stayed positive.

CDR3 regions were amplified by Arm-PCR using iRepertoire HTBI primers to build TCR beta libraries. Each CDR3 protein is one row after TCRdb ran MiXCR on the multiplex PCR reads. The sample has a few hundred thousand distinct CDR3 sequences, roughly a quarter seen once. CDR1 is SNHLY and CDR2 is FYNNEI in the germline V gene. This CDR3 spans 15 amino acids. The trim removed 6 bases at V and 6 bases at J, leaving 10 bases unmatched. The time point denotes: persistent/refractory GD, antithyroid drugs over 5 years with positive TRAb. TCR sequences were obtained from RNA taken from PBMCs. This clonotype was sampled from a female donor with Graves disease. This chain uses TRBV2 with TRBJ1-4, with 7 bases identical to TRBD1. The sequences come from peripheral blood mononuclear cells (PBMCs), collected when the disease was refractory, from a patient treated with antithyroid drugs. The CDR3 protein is CASSVEQGSDEKLFF. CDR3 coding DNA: TGTGCCAGCAGCGTGGAACAGGGGTCTGATGAAAAACTGTTTTTT. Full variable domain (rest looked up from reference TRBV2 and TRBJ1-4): EPEVTQTPSHQVTQMGQEVILRCVPISNHLYFYWYRQILGQKVEFLVSFYNNEISEKSEIFDDQFSVERPDGSNFTLKIRSTKLEDSAMYFCASSVEQGSDEKLFFGSGTQLSVL.